This T cell receptor beta chain appears in the sequencing data of a study of blood T cell repertoires in COVID-19. Study context: From T cells, B-cell-depleted T cells, or PBMCs came the material, which was cDNA or gDNA.

The authors' processing: Estimates of nucleated cell counts were drawn from the amplification of reference gene primers. Produced via immunoSEQ multiplex PCR; TCRdb's table is partial and in-frame only. D and trimming come from the DNA, and the V and J calls and clone size come from that table. Of 45,000 to 50,000 clones listed, over 75% are singletons. From germline, CDR1 is SGHAT and CDR2 FQDESV (reference sequence). The CDR3 sequence is 14 residues long. V lost 5 bases to trimming and J lost 5 bases, with 13 bases between them. Input material: peripheral blood. This clonotype originated in a woman aged 55 to 70 with acute or convalescent COVID-19. The chain couples TRBV11-1 to TRBJ2-1, with D perhaps matching TRBD2 (5 bases). The CDR3 loop reads CASSRTSTDNEQFF. Here the CDR3 DNA reads TGTGCCAGCAGCCGGACTTCGACCGACAATGAGCAGTTCTTC.